This entry features one TCR beta chain sequence. How the authors handled the data: It was from reference gene primer amplification that nucleated cell counts were estimated. The data were produced by immunoSEQ multiplex PCR, yet TCRdb's version contains in-frame clones alone and is incomplete. V and J calls and clone size are copied from that table; D and trimming were computed from the DNA. The sample comprises some 27,000 clones, approximately 88% of which are singletons, and under 3.5% rests with the top ten. Losses at the gene ends were 5 bases for V and 6 bases for J; bases not matched to a gene: 1. CDR3 length: 13 residues. Germline V CDR1 and CDR2: SGHNT, YENEEA. The sample belongs to a study of blood T cell repertoires in COVID-19. Study context: Samples representing acute and convalescent COVID-19 were sourced from the United States, Italy and Spain.

The sample comprised peripheral blood. The chain carries TRBV11-3 and TRBJ2-2; 9 bases map to TRBD1. The clonotype was recovered from a human donor in a cohort sampled during active COVID-19. CDR3 in amino acids: CASSRTGAGELFF. The CDR3 DNA reads as TGTGCCAGCAGCAGGACAGGGGCCGGGGAGCTGTTTTTT.